Reported below is one T cell receptor (beta chain). The antigen is unknown. This CDR3 is also generated by other DNA sequences in the sample. This sample is part of a study of cytomegalovirus exposure and HLA in healthy donors. Study-level points and caveats: Most of the CMV-associated TCR beta chains (in a later analysis) appeared to be HLA-restricted. Cytomegalovirus association was listed for about 150 TCR beta chains. It has been reported that TCR beta sequences accurately predicted the HLA-A and HLA-B alleles of most subjects.

Germline CDR1 SGHRS, CDR2 YFSETQ. V gave up 4 bases and J gave up 5 bases; unmatched junction bases: 12. CDR3 length equals 16 residues. 60 Vbeta and 13 Jbeta primers were used in PCR. Profiling relied on immunoSEQ multiplex PCR, and the TCRdb table lists in-frame clones only, not all of them. The table lists under 60,000 clones. The gene calls are TRBV5-1 and TRBJ2-7, with 10 bases matching TRBD2. This clonotype was sampled from a woman aged 25 to 39 in good health and CMV-seropositive. Sequenced sample: PBMCs. DNA for the CDR3: TGCGCCAGCAGCCCCGCGGGGCTAGCGGGAGTCGACGAGCAGTACTTC. This gives the protein CASSPAGLAGVDEQYF.